A selection of T cell receptor beta chains follows, all from one sample in a study of T cells after posttransplantation cyclophosphamide. TCRdb's table, derived via immunoSEQ multiplex PCR, lists solely in-frame clones and lacks some. The sample presents 20,000 to 25,000 clones, none singletons. The sample was PBMCs. The receptors were gathered from a woman in her sixties or seventies in good health, CMV-negative, and a related stem cell transplant donor. Both conserved end residues are part of each CDR3. Each record gives: D gene, clone size, J gene, V gene, CDR3 DNA, CDR3 protein. The D gene is left open where the match is weak. Clone size appears in some rows only: once, few, many, or a class for an expanded clone.

>TRBD2|many|TRBJ2-2|TRBV7-9
TGTGCCAGCAGCTTAGTAGCGGGGGGCACCGGGGAGCTGTTTTTT
CASSLVAGGTGELFF
>.|many|TRBJ2-3|TRBV5-8
TGTGCCAGCAGCTTGGCGGGGACAAATACGCAGTATTTT
CASSLAGTNTQYF
>TRBD1|many|TRBJ1-1|TRBV5-1
TGCGCCAGCAGCCCGACAGGGGTGAACACTGAAGCTTTCTTT
CASSPTGVNTEAFF
>TRBD2|few|TRBJ2-1|TRBV7-9
TGTGCCAGCAGCTTGATAGGGGCGGGACTAGCGGATGACAATGAGCAGTTCTTC
CASSLIGAGLADDNEQFF
>.|many|TRBJ2-1|TRBV19
TGTGCCAGTAGAACCGACCAGGGGGGACCCAACAATGAGCAGTTCTTC
CASRTDQGGPNNEQFF
>.|many|TRBJ2-7|TRBV27
TGTGCCAGTGGGCGCTACGAGCAGTACTTC
CASGRYEQYF
>.|.|TRBJ2-5|TRBV7-9
TGTGCCAGCAGTCCAGGGCACGGTTATTTGGGTGAGACCCAGTACTTC
CASSPGHGYLGETQYF
>.|many|TRBJ2-3|TRBV27
TGTGCCAGCAGGACGCCCACAGGGAGTACGCAGTATTTT
CASRTPTGSTQYF
>.|many|TRBJ1-1|TRBV7-9
TGTGCCAGCAGCTCCCTGGCAGCTTTCTTT
CASSSLAAFF
>.|many|TRBJ2-3|TRBV19
TGTGCCAGTAGTCCGGGACTGGGCACAGATACGCAGTATTTT
CASSPGLGTDTQYF
>.|many|TRBJ1-5|TRBV19
TGTGCCAGCCTCACGACAGAGAATAGCAATCAGCCCCAGCATTTT
CASLTTENSNQPQHF
>.|many|TRBJ2-3|TRBV19
TGTGCCAGTAGTCCGGGACACAGCACAGATACGCAGTATTTT
CASSPGHSTDTQYF